The clone carrying this T cell receptor beta chain was counted at least ten times. The antigen remains undetermined. The CDR3 totals 12 residues. V lost 8 bases and J lost 6, with 12 bases in between. The germline V gene has CDR1 MNHEY and CDR2 SVGAGI. As the method for making TCR beta libraries, quantitative 5'-RACE with molecular barcodes was used. Each CDR3 protein gets one entry after TCRdb re-called the 5' RACE reads with MiXCR. The sample shows some 70,000 distinct CDR3 sequences, roughly 5% of them seen only once. This entry comes from a study of CD8 T cells in ankylosing spondylitis. Study-level points and caveats: Prior work had noted some motif variants in reactive arthritis blood and synovial fluid. Ankylosing spondylitis blood seemed to carry a telltale TCR beta motif made of eight highly homologous variants. Within matched ankylosing spondylitis synovial fluid, disease-linked clones were reportedly significantly enriched.

The receptor was isolated from a male donor with ankylosing spondylitis or in good health (not recorded which). Sequenced input: blood, either unsorted or a sorted T cell fraction (not recorded which). The chain carries TRBV6-5 and TRBJ2-3; D could derive from TRBD1 or TRBD2 (5 bases each). CDR3 nucleotides: TGTGCCAGCTCCCGAGGGGAGGATACGCAGTATTTT. Its translation is CASSRGEDTQYF.